The 8 T cell receptor beta chains below all came from one sample that was sequenced in a study of cytotoxic CD8 clonotypes in ibrutinib-treated CLL (dated by TCRdb to the early 2020s). Reading the label with the study, this specimen's time point is: progressive disease on ibrutinib. The library was prepared using the immunoSEQ multiplex PCR assay. The immuneACCESS repertoire file appears here via TCRdb, limited to in-frame rearrangements. These files lack a portion of the clones; in checked studies, under half of the deficit traces to unresolved V genes, and the cause of the others is not known. The sample records about 74,000 clones, approximately 80% of which are singletons. The leading ten clones occupy less than 9% of the sample. Specimen: PBMCs, collected at disease progression, from a patient treated with ibrutinib. The receptors derive from a human donor with chronic lymphocytic leukemia.

This clone has a single count. This chain uses TRBV28 with TRBJ1-2; 10 bases line up with TRBD1. The CDR3 loop spans 15 amino acids. Germline V gene lookup returns CDR1 MDHEN and CDR2 SYDVKM. V lost 6 bases, J lost 8 bases, and 12 bases stayed unmatched. The CDR3: CASRKTGTGVRGYTF. In nucleotides, the CDR3 is TGTGCCAGCAGAAAAACCGGGACAGGGGTTCGGGGCTACACCTTC.

The chain uses TRBV30 and TRBJ2-7; D might be TRBD1 (7 bases). Trimming removed 4 bases at V and 4 bases at J, with 14 bases between. This CDR3 has 13 residues. Germline CDR1 and CDR2: GTSNPN and SVGIG (reference sequence). Written as DNA, the CDR3 is TGTGCCTGGAAACCGACAGGGAGGTACGAGCAGTACTTC. This gives the protein CAWKPTGRYEQYF.

The chain uses TRBV5-6 and TRBJ2-3, with 7 bases that match TRBD1. V gave up 3 bases and J gave up 4 bases; unmatched junction bases: 11. This CDR3 is built from 16 residues. CDR1 SGHDT and CDR2 YYEEEE come from the germline V gene. The CDR3, as DNA: TGTGCCAGCAGCTCCGGACAGGCCTATATTGCAGATACGCAGTATTTT. Protein: CASSSGQAYIADTQYF.

This clone came up once. This chain uses TRBV6-5 with TRBJ1-4; D may be TRBD1 (6 bases). The ends were cut back, 2 bases at V and 7 bases at J, with 14 bases in the middle. The CDR3 is 15 residues long. Germline V gives CDR1 MNHEY, CDR2 SVGAGI. CDR3 residues: CASSYAGASGEKLFF. In nucleotides, the CDR3 is TGTGCCAGCAGTTACGCGGGGGCGAGTGGTGAAAAACTGTTTTTT.

The chain employs TRBV7-2 and TRBJ2-3; the D is unclear. The V end lost 1 base, the J end lost 1 base, and 15 bases lay between the germline ends. This CDR3 is 17 amino acids long. Per the germline V gene, CDR1 is SGHTA and CDR2 is FQGNSA. For the CDR3, the DNA is TGTGCCAGCAGCTTAGATCCGAGGTCGAGCGGCACAGATACGCAGTATTTT. It encodes CASSLDPRSSGTDTQYF.

The chain links TRBV30 to TRBJ2-1; D unclear. V was clipped by 2 bases and J by 0 bases, with 11 bases between them. From germline, CDR1 is GTSNPN and CDR2 SVGIG (reference sequence). CDR3 length: 15 amino acids. CDR3 loop: CAWSPPPSSYNEQFF. CDR3 in DNA: TGTGCCTGGAGTCCCCCCCCTAGCTCCTACAATGAGCAGTTCTTC. Full variable domain (missing parts from reference TRBV30 and TRBJ2-1): SQTIHQWPATLVQPVGSPLSLECTVEGTSNPNLYWYRQAAGRGLQLLFYSVGIGQISSEVPQNLSASRPQDRQFILSSKKLLLSDSGFYLCAWSPPPSSYNEQFFGPGTRLTVL.

V is TRBV28 and J is TRBJ1-2; D gene unclear. V gave up 8 bases and J gave up 5 bases, with 9 bases separating them. The CDR3 has 11 amino acids. Germline CDR1 is MDHEN and CDR2 is SYDVKM. The CDR3 reads CASSDRYGYTF. The CDR3 DNA follows: TGTGCCAGCTCGGACCGATATGGCTACACCTTC.

This chain's CDR3 is CASSLRQGVTYGYTF. The CDR3 DNA reads as TGTGCCAGCAGCTTAAGACAGGGGGTTACCTATGGCTACACCTTC. V usage is TRBV11-2 and J usage is TRBJ1-2, with TRBD1 identical over 9 bases. The trim removed 2 bases at V and 4 bases at J, leaving 5 bases unmatched. Germline assignment: CDR1 SGHAT and CDR2 FQNNGV. The CDR3 is 15 amino acids. Variable domain in full (rest from reference TRBV11-2 and TRBJ1-2): EAGVAQSPRYKIIEKRQSVAFWCNPISGHATLYWYQQILGQGPKLLIQFQNNGVVDDSQLPKDRFSAERLKGVDSTLKIQPAKLEDSAVYLCASSLRQGVTYGYTFGSGTRLTVV.